Listed below are T cell receptor beta chains from one sample, sequenced in a study of blood T cell repertoires in COVID-19. This table comes from immunoSEQ multiplex PCR, and its TCRdb copy is limited to in-frame clones, with some not included. Among some 150,000 clones listed, 70% to 90% were seen once. The sequenced sample consisted of peripheral blood. The source is a woman between 35 and 50 years old with active or convalescent COVID-19. Each CDR3 is given with its conserved first and last residue. Each record gives: J gene, V gene, clone size, D gene, CDR3 DNA, CDR3 protein. D genes are given only for firm matches. Size tells how often a clone was seen (once, few, many) or the class of an expanded clone, and some rows leave it out.

>TRBJ2-1|TRBV30|once|.
TGTGCCTGGAGCCTAAAGAGGAGCTCCTACAATGAGCAGTTCTTC
CAWSLKRSSYNEQFF
>TRBJ2-3|TRBV29-1|.|.
TGCAGCGTTGAAGATTTTCATGCGGGACTGGCGACAGATACGCAGTATTTT
CSVEDFHAGLATDTQYF
>TRBJ1-2|TRBV28|few|TRBD1
TGTGCCAGCAGGTACAGGGGGCCCTATGGCTACACCTTC
CASRYRGPYGYTF
>TRBJ1-1|TRBV28|.|TRBD1
TGTGCCAGCAGCACTCCCCAGGGGGCGTCGGATAACACTGAAGCTTTCTTT
CASSTPQGASDNTEAFF
>TRBJ2-3|TRBV6-6|.|.
TGTGCCAGCAGACCCGGGATAACAGATACGCAGTATTTT
CASRPGITDTQYF
>TRBJ2-7|TRBV3-1/TRBV3-2|.|.
TGTGCCAGCAGCCAAGGAGGGTACGAGCAGTACTTC
CASSQGGYEQYF
>TRBJ2-7|TRBV28|.|TRBD2
TGTGCCAGCAGAGGGTTGTTTAGCGGGGATTTTATATACGAGCAGTACTTC
CASRGLFSGDFIYEQYF
>TRBJ1-5|TRBV28|.|.
TGTGCCAGCAGTTTGCTTTCGGGGTCAGTCAATCAGCCCCAGCATTTT
CASSLLSGSVNQPQHF
>TRBJ2-3|TRBV5-1|.|.
TGCGCCAGCAGCTTGGACAGCCCCACAGATACGCAGTATTTT
CASSLDSPTDTQYF
>TRBJ2-3|TRBV5-1|.|TRBD1
TGCGCCAGCAGCTTGGCAAGGGACAGGGTTGGAGATACGCAGTATTTT
CASSLARDRVGDTQYF
>TRBJ1-1|TRBV28|.|TRBD1
TGTGCCAGCAGTTTAAGATCCAGGGGGAAGAACACTGAAGCTTTCTTT
CASSLRSRGKNTEAFF
>TRBJ2-3|TRBV7-8|once|.
TGTGCCAGCAGCCAAAGGGTGACGGGAGCGGCAGATACGCAGTATTTT
CASSQRVTGAADTQYF
>TRBJ1-6|TRBV5-1|.|.
TGCGCCAGCAGCTTTACTCCACCCGATCAAAATTCACCCCTCCACTTT
CASSFTPPDQNSPLHF
>TRBJ2-7|TRBV6-6|.|.
TGTGCCAGCAGTTACTCAGAGAGTCGCTACGAGCAGTACTTC
CASSYSESRYEQYF